Shown below are 11 T cell receptor beta chains from a single sample sequenced in a study of blood T cell repertoires in COVID-19. Sequenced by immunoSEQ multiplex PCR; TCRdb stores in-frame clones only, minus some. The sample contains 150,000 or so clones, approximately 87% of which appear only once. The sample taken for sequencing was PBMCs or T cells enriched from blood (not recorded which). The receptors were gathered from a woman in her forties or fifties who had recovered from COVID-19.

The J gene is TRBJ1-2, the V gene TRBV28; tentative D call: TRBD1 (6 bases). Trimming pared 6 bases from V and 1 base from J, leaving 15 bases between. This CDR3 has 15 amino acids. The germline V gene encodes CDR1 MDHEN and CDR2 SYDVKM. This CDR3 is CASSPLYRVNYGYTF. CDR3 DNA sequence: TGTGCCAGCAGCCCTCTTTACAGGGTTAACTATGGCTACACCTTC.

The chain has TRBV6-5 and TRBJ2-5, with TRBD1 matching over 8 bases. Unmatched junction bases numbered 4, after V lost 6 bases and J lost 4 bases. The CDR3 spans 13 residues. In germline, CDR1 is MNHEY, CDR2 SVGAGI. CDR3 protein: CASRQGGGETQYF. The CDR3 DNA follows: TGTGCCAGCAGACAGGGGGGCGGAGAGACCCAGTACTTC.

The chain has TRBV6-6 and TRBJ1-4, with 7 positions matching TRBD1. Germline trimming cut 0 bases from V and 7 bases from J; bases unmatched to any gene: 5. The CDR3 length is 15 residues. Germline assignment: CDR1 MNHNY and CDR2 SVGAGI (reference sequence). The CDR3 nucleotides read TGTGCCAGCAGTTACTCTCAGGGGGTTATTGAAAAACTGTTTTTT. As protein: CASSYSQGVIEKLFF.

This chain connects TRBV28 to TRBJ1-2, with D uncertain. The ends were cut back, 5 bases at V and 3 bases at J, with 10 bases in the middle. The CDR3 is 13 amino acids. Looked up from germline, CDR1 is MDHEN and CDR2 is SYDVKM. The CDR3 is CASSTPADYGYTF. DNA of the CDR3: TGTGCCAGCAGTACTCCAGCGGACTATGGCTACACCTTC.

The chain links TRBV2 to TRBJ2-7; the match to TRBD2 covers 7 bases. The CDR3 loop spans 14 amino acids. Trimming cost V 6 bases and J 7 bases; bases outside gene matches: 12. Germline loops: CDR1 SNHLY, CDR2 FYNNEI. CDR3 in amino acids: CASRVDTKGGEQYV. In DNA form, the CDR3 reads TGTGCCAGCAGGGTGGACACTAAGGGAGGGGAGCAGTACGTC.

The V gene is TRBV6-2 or TRBV6-3, the J gene TRBJ2-5, with D possibly TRBD1 on 6 matching bases. This CDR3 has 17 amino acids. CDR1 is MNHEY, CDR2 SVGEGT, per germline. V was clipped by 5 bases and J by 5 bases, with 24 bases between them. CDR3 DNA sequence: TGTGCCAGCAGTCCCCCCCCACAGTGGGGGCAGGTGGAGACCCAGTACTTC. This translates into CASSPPPQWGQVETQYF.

This clone has a single count. The chain recombines TRBV28 with TRBJ2-1; 7 nucleotides agree with TRBD2. The V and J ends lost 4 bases and 5 bases, in that order; junction bases with no gene match: 14. Germline assignment: CDR1 MDHEN and CDR2 SYDVKM. The CDR3 has 17 amino acids. The CDR3 loop is CASSYPVASGSNNEQFF. The CDR3 nucleotides read TGTGCCAGCAGTTACCCCGTGGCTAGCGGATCTAACAATGAGCAGTTCTTC.

V and J are TRBV6-4 and TRBJ2-5, with 14 bases matching TRBD2. Trimming took 6 bases from V and 1 from J; bases not matched to a gene: 4. The CDR3 runs 16 residues. Germline values: CDR1 MRHNA, CDR2 SNTAGT. In DNA form, the CDR3 reads TGTGCCAGCAGCGGGACTAGCGGGGGACTCCAAGAGACCCAGTACTTC. Translation gives CASSGTSGGLQETQYF.

This chain joins TRBV28 and TRBJ2-2; D is possibly TRBD2 (6 bases). This CDR3 has 16 residues. Trimming shortened V by 3 bases and J by 1 base, and 12 bases separated the two germline ends. CDR1 and CDR2 (germline): MDHEN, SYDVKM. The DNA of the CDR3 is TGTGCCAGCAGTTTTACCGGTAGCGGGAACACCGGGGAGCTGTTTTTT. Protein sequence: CASSFTGSGNTGELFF.

The chain couples TRBV7-2 to TRBJ2-3; 8 bases match TRBD2. Germline lookup yields CDR1 SGHTA and CDR2 FQGNSA. After removal of 5 bases from V and 6 bases from J, the junction contained 10 bases not matched to a gene. The CDR3 spans 15 residues. The CDR3 nucleotides are TGTGCCAGCAGCCTCCAAGCGGGAGCGGAGGATACGCAGTATTTT. It specifies CASSLQAGAEDTQYF.

The CDR3 reads CASSRDRAFQYNSPLHF. DNA for the CDR3: TGTGCCAGCAGCCGGGACAGGGCGTTTCAATATAATTCACCCCTCCACTTT. The rearrangement links TRBV14 to TRBJ1-6; 9 bases fit TRBD1. CDR1 is SGHDN and CDR2 is FVKESK in the germline V gene. V lost 4 bases, J lost 4 bases, and 8 bases stayed unmatched. There are 17 residues in the CDR3.